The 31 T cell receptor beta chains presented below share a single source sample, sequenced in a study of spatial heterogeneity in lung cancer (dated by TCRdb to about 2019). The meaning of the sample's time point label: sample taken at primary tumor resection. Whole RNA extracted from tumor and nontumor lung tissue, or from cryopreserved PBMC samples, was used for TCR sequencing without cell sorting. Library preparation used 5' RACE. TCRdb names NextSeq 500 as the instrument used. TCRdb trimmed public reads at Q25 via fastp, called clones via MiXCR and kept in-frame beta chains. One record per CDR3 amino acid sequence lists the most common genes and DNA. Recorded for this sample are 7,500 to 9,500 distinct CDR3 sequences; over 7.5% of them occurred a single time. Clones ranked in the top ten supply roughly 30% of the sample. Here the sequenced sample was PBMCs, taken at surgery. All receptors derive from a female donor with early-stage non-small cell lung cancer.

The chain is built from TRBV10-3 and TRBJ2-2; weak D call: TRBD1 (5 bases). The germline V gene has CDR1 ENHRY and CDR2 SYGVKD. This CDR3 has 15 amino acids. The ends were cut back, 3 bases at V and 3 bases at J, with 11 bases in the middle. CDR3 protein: CAISDRVSDTGELFF. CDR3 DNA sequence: TGTGCCATCAGTGACAGGGTGTCCGACACCGGGGAGCTGTTTTTT.

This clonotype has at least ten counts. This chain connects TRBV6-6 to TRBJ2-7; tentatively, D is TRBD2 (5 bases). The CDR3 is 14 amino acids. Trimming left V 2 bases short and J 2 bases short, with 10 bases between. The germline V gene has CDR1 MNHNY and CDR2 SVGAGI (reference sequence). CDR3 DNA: TGTGCCAGCAGTTACGGCCGGGATACCTACGAGCAGTACTTC. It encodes CASSYGRDTYEQYF.

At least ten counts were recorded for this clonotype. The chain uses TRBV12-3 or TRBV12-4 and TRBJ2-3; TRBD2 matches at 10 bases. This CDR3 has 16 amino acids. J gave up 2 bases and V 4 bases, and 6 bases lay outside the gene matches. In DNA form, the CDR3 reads TGTGCCAGCAGTTCCCCAGCGGGGGGGCCCACAGATACGCAGTATTTT. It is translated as CASSSPAGGPTDTQYF.

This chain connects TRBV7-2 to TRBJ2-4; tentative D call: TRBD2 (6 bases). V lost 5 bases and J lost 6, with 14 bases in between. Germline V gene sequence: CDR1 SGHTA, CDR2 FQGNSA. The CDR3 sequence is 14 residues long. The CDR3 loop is CASSRGGVGNIQYF. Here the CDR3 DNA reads TGTGCCAGCAGCCGAGGAGGGGTTGGAAACATTCAGTACTTC.

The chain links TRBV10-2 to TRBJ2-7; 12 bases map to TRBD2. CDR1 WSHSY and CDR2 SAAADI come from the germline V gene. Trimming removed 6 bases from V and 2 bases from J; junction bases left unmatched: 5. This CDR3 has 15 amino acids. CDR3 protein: CASRTTSGGTYEQYF. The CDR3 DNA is TGCGCCAGCAGAACAACTAGCGGGGGGACCTACGAGCAGTACTTC.

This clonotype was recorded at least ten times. CDR3 in amino acids: CASSYGRAGDEQFF. In DNA, the CDR3 is TGTGCCAGCAGTTACGGGCGGGCCGGGGATGAGCAGTTCTTC. V usage is TRBV6-5 and J usage is TRBJ2-1; possible D gene TRBD2, 5 bases. The V and J ends lost 2 bases and 8 bases respectively, with 13 bases between them. CDR1 MNHEY and CDR2 SVGAGI come from the germline V gene. The CDR3 covers 14 residues.

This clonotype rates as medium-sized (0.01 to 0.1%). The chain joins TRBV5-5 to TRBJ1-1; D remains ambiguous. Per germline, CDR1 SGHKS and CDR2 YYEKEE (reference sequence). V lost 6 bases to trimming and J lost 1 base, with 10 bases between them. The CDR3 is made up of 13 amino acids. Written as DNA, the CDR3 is TGTGCCAGCATTCGTCCGGGGAACACTGAAGCTTTCTTT. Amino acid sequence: CASIRPGNTEAFF.

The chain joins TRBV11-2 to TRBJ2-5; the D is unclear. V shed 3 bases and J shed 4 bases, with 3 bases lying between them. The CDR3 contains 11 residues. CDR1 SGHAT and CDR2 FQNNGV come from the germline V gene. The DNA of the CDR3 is TGTGCCAGCAGCTTTGTAGAGACCCAGTACTTC. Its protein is CASSFVETQYF.

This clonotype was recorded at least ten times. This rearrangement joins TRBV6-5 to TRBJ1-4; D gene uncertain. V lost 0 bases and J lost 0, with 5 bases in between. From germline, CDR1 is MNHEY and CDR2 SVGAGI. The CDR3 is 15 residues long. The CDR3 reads CASSYSRSTNEKLFF. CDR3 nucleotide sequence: TGTGCCAGCAGTTACTCTCGGTCAACTAATGAAAAACTGTTTTTT.

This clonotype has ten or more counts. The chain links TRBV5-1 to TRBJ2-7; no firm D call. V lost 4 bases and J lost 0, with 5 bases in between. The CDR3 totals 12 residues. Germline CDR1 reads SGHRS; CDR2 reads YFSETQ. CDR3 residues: CASSRDSYEQYF. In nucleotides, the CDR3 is TGCGCCAGCAGCAGGGACTCCTACGAGCAGTACTTC.

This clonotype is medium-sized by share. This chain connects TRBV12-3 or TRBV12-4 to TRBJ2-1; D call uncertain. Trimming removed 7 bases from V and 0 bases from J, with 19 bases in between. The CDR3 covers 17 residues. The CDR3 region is CASTWRQALSSYNEQFF. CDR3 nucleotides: TGTGCCAGCACCTGGCGGCAGGCCTTATCCTCCTACAATGAGCAGTTCTTC.

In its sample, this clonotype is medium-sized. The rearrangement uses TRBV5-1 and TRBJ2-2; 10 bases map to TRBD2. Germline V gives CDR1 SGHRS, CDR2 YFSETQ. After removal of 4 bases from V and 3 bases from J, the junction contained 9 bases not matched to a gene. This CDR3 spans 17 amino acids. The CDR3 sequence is CASSALASGGDTGELFF. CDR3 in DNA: TGCGCCAGCAGCGCACTTGCTAGCGGGGGAGACACCGGGGAGCTGTTTTTT.

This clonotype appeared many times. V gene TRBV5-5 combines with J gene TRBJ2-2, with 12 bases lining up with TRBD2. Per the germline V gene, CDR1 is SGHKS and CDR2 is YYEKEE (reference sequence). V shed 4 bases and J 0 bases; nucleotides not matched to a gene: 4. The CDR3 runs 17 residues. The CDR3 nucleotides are TGTGCCAGCAGCCTGGGACTAGCGGGCGCGAACACCGGGGAGCTGTTTTTT. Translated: CASSLGLAGANTGELFF.

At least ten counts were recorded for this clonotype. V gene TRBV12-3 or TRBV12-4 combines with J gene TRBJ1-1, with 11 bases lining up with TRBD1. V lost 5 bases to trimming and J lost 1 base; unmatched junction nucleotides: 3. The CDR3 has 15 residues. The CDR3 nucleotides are TGTGCCAGCAGTCGGGACAGGGGGAGGAACACTGAAGCTTTCTTT. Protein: CASSRDRGRNTEAFF.

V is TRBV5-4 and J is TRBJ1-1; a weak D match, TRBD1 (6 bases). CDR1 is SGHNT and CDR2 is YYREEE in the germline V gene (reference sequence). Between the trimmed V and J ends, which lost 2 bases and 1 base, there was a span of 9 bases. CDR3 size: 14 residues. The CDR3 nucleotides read TGTGCCAGCAGCTTCGACAGGTCGAACACTGAAGCTTTCTTT. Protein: CASSFDRSNTEAFF.

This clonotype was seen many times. The CDR3 sequence is CASSASGGAETQYF. The CDR3 coding sequence is TGTGCCAGCAGTGCTAGCGGGGGGGCGGAGACCCAGTACTTC. J is TRBJ2-5 and V is TRBV12-3 or TRBV12-4; 12 bases fit TRBD2. The CDR3 consists of 14 residues. J gave up 5 bases and V 5 bases, and 3 bases lay outside the gene matches.

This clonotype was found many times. Written as DNA, the CDR3 is TGTGCCATCAGTGACCTAGCGGGTACGAACACCGGGGAGCTGTTTTTT. It is translated as CAISDLAGTNTGELFF. The chain has TRBV10-3 and TRBJ2-2, with TRBD2 matching 8 bases. This CDR3 comprises 16 residues. The V gene's germline CDR1 is ENHRY and CDR2 SYGVKD. Unmatched junction bases numbered 3, after V lost 3 bases and J lost 0 bases.

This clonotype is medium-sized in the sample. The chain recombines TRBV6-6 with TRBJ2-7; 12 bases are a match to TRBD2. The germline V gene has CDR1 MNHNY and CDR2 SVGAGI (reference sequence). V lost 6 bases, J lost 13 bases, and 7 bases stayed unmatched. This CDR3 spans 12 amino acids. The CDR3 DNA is TGTGCCAGCAGCACTAGCGGGGGGCTCCACTACTTC. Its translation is CASSTSGGLHYF.

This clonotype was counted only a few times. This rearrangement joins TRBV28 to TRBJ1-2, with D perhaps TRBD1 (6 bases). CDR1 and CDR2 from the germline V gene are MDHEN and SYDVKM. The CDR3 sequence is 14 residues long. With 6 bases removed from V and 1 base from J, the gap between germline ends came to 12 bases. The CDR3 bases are TGTGCCAGCAGCCCCGGGGGCCTTAACTATGGCTACACCTTC. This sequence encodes CASSPGGLNYGYTF.

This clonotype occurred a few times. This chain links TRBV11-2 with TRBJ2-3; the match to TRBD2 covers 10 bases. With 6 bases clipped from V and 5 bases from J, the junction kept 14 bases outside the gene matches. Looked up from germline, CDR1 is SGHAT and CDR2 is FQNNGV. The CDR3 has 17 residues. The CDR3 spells CASRQGASGRWGDTQYF. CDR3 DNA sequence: TGTGCCAGCAGACAGGGCGCTAGCGGGAGATGGGGAGATACGCAGTATTTT.

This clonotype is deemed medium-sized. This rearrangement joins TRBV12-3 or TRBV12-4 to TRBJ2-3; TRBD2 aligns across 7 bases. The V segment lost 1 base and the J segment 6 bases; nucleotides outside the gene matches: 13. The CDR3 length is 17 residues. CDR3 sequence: CASSLGASGMVVDTQYF. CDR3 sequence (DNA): TGTGCCAGCAGTTTAGGGGCTAGCGGTATGGTAGTTGATACGCAGTATTTT.

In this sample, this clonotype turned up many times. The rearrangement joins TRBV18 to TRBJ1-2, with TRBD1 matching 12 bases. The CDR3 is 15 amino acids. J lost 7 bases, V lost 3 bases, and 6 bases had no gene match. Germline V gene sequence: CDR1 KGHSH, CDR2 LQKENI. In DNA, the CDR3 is TGTGCCAGCTCACCTGGGACAGGGGGCAGATCTGGCTACACCTTC. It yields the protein CASSPGTGGRSGYTF.

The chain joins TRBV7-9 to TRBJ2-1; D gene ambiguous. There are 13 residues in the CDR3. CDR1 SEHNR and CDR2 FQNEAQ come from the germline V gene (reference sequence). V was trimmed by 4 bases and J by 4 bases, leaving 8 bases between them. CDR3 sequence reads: CASSSYDYNEQFF. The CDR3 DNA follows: TGTGCCAGCAGCTCGTACGATTACAATGAGCAGTTCTTC.

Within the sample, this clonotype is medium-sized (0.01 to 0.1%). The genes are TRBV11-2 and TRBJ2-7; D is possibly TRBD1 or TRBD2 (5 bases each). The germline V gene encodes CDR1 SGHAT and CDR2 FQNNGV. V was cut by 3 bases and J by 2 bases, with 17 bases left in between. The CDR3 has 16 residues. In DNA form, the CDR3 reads TGTGCCAGCAGCTTGGGGCCGGGACCGAACCCCTACGAGCAGTACTTC. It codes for CASSLGPGPNPYEQYF.

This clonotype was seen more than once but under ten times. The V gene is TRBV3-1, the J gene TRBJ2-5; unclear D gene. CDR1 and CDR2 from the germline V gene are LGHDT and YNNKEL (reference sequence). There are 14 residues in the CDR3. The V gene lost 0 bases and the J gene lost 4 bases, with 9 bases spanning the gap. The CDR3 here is CASSQESVGETQYF. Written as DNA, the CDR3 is TGTGCCAGCAGCCAAGAATCAGTCGGAGAGACCCAGTACTTC.

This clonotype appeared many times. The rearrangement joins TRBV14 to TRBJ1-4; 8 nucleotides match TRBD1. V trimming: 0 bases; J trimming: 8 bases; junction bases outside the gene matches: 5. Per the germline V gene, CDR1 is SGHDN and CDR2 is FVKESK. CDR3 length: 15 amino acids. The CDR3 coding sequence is TGTGCCAGCAGCCAAGAAGACAGGGGTGGGGAAAAACTGTTTTTT. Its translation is CASSQEDRGGEKLFF.

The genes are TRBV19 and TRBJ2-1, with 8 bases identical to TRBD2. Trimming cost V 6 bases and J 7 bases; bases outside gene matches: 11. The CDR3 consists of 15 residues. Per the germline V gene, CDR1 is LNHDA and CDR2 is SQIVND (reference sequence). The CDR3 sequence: CASRRNGGAGNEQFF. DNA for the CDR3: TGTGCCAGTAGGAGAAACGGGGGGGCCGGTAATGAGCAGTTCTTC.

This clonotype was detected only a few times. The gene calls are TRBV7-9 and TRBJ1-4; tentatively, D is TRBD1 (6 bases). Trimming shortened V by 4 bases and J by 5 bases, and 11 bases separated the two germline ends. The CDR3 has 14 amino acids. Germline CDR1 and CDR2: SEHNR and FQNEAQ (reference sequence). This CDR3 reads CASSSQGSNEKLFF. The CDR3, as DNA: TGTGCCAGCAGCTCCCAGGGGTCAAATGAAAAACTGTTTTTT.

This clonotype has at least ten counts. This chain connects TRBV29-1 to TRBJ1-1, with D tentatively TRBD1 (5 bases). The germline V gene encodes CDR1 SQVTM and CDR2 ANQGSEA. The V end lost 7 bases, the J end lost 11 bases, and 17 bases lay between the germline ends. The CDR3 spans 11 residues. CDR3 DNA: TGCAGCGCTGCCGAGACCGGGGCGGCTTTCTTT. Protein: CSAAETGAAFF.

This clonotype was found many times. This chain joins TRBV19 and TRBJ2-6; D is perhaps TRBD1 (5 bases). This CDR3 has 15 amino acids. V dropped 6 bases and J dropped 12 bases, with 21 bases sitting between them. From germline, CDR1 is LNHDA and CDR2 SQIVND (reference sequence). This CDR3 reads CASRGGASDLGVLTF. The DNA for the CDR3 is TGTGCCAGTAGAGGTGGGGCCTCCGACTTGGGCGTCCTGACTTTC.

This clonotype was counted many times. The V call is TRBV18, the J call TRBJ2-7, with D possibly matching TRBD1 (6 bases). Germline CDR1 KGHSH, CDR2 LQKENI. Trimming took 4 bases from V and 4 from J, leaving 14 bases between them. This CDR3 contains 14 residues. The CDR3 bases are TGTGCCAGCTCACGTTCGGACAGTCCATACGAGCAGTACTTC. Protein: CASSRSDSPYEQYF.